This entry is about one TCR beta chain. This specimen belongs to a study of blood T cell repertoires in COVID-19. About the research overall: Samples taken during acute and convalescent COVID-19 were collected in the United States, Italy and Spain. T cells, B-cell-depleted T cells, or PBMCs supplied cDNA or gDNA.

How the authors handled the data: Estimated nucleated cell counts came from reference gene primer amplification. Method: immunoSEQ multiplex PCR; TCRdb's copy keeps in-frame clones and lacks some. The V and J calls and clone size are taken from that table; D and trimming were inferred from the DNA. Among about 230,000 clones listed, around nine tenths were seen once. Categorization into cohorts depended on clinical history that participants reported. CDR3 length: 13 residues. Germline CDR1 reads SEHNR; CDR2 reads FQNEAQ (reference sequence). The V end lost 0 bases, the J end lost 8 bases, and 10 bases lay between the germline ends.

This receptor was identified in a woman in her 30s with acute COVID-19. Source material: PBMCs or T cells enriched from blood (not recorded which). The J gene is TRBJ1-2, the V gene TRBV7-9, with D perhaps matching TRBD1 (6 bases). The CDR3 region is CASSLAGAAGYTF. The CDR3 region has the DNA TGTGCCAGCAGCTTAGCGGGGGCAGCGGGCTACACCTTC.